This T cell receptor (beta chain) was sequenced during a study of cytomegalovirus exposure and HLA in healthy donors. This clone appeared a single time. The primer mix had 60 Vbeta and 13 Jbeta primers. Only in-frame clones appear in the TCRdb table, and some are missing; sequencing was by immunoSEQ multiplex PCR. The table shows 150,000 to 200,000 clones, with roughly 81% occurring only once. Between the trimmed V and J ends, which lost 0 bases and 2 bases, there was a span of 5 bases. The CDR3 has 13 residues. Germline V gene data show CDR1 as SGDLS and CDR2 as YYNGEE. The sequencing input was PBMCs. This chain uses TRBV9 with TRBJ2-5; D is uncertain. The receptor's source is a girl under 18 in good health and CMV-seropositive. CDR3 sequence: CASSVGLQETQYF. The CDR3 nucleotides are TGTGCCAGCAGCGTAGGACTTCAAGAGACCCAGTACTTC.